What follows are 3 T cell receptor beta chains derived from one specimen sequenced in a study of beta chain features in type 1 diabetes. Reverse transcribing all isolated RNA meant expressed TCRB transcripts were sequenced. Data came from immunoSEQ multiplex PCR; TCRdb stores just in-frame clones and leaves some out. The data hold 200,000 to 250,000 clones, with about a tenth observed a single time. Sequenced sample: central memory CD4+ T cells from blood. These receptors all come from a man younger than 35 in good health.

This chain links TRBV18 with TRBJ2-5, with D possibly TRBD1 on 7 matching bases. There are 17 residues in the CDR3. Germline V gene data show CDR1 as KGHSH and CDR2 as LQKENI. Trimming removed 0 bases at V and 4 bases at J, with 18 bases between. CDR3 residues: CASSPPSAGGTRETQYF. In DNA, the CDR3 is TGTGCCAGCTCACCACCATCCGCAGGGGGGACCCGAGAGACCCAGTACTTC.

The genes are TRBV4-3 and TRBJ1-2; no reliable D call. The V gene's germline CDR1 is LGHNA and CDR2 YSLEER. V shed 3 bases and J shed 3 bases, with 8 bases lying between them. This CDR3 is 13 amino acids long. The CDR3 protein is CASSHRRDYGYTF. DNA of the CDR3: TGCGCCAGCAGCCATAGGCGGGACTATGGCTACACCTTC.

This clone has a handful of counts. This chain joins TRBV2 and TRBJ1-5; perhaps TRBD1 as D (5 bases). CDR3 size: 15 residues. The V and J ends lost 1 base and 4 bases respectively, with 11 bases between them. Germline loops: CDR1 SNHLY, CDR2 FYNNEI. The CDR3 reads CASSEVRQGNQPQHF. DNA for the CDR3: TGTGCCAGCAGTGAAGTCAGGCAGGGAAATCAGCCCCAGCATTTT.